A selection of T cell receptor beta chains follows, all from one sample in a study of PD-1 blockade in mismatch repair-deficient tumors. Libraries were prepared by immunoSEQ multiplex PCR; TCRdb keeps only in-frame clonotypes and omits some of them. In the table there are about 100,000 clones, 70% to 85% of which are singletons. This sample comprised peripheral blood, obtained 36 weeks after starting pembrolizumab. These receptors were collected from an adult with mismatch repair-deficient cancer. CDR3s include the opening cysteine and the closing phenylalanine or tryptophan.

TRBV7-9,CASSQGRGVNTGELFF
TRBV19,CASRSSGRYPNEQFF
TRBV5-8,CASSLGQPLDYEQYF
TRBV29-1,CSVRPGESYNEQFF
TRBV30,CAWSGGQGYEKLFF
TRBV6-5,CASSRRTQTYEQYF
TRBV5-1,CASSLDSGRAGEQFF
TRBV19,CASSIAGNEQYF
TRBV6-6,CASSPDSAYEQYF
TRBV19,CASSIGSGYTF
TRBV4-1,CASSRPDGTGIGYTF
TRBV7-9,CASSFMGVNTEAFF
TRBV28,CASSVVKEKLFF
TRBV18,CASSLEGGENEQFF
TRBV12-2,CASESRNSYEQYF
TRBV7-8,CASLTVTGELFF
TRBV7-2,CASSLNGGGNEKLFF
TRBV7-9,CASSPGSEETQYF
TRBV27,CASSPMRLGNTEAFF
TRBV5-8,CASSSDRVGGYSNQPQHF
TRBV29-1,CSVGTGGNTEAFF
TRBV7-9,CASSLDSTNYGYTF
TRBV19,CASSRAAPYNEQFF
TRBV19,CASSSGTFDYGYTF
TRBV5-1,CASSLSGGDYGYTF
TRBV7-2,CASSSQGAVGDTQYF